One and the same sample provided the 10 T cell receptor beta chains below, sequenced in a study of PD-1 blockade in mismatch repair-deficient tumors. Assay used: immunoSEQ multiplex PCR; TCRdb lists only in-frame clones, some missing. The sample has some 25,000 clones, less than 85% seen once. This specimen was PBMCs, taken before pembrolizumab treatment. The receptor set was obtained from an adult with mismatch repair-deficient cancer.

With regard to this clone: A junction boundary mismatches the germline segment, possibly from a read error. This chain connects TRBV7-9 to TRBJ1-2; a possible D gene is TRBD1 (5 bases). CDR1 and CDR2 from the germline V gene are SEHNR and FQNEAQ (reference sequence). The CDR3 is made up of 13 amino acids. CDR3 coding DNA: TGTGCCAGCAGCCTAGCCAGGGACTATGGCTACACCTTC. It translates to CASSLARDYGYTF.

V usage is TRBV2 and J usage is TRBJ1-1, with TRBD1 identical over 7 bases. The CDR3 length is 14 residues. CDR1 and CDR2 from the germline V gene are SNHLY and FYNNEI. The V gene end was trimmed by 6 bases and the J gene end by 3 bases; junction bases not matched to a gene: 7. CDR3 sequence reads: CASRTGQEHTEAFF. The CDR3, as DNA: TGTGCCAGCAGGACTGGACAGGAACACACTGAAGCTTTCTTT. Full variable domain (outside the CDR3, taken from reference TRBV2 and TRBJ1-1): EPEVTQTPSHQVTQMGQEVILRCVPISNHLYFYWYRQILGQKVEFLVSFYNNEISEKSEIFDDQFSVERPDGSNFTLKIRSTKLEDSAMYFCASRTGQEHTEAFFGQGTRLTVV.

This chain's CDR3 is CASSFQATDTQYF. CDR3 nucleotide sequence: TGTGCCAGCAGCTTCCAGGCCACAGATACGCAGTATTTT. The rearrangement uses TRBV5-4 and TRBJ2-3; no clear D. V was pared by 2 bases and J by 2 bases, with 6 bases between. Germline V gene sequence: CDR1 SGHNT, CDR2 YYREEE (reference sequence). The CDR3 contains 13 residues.

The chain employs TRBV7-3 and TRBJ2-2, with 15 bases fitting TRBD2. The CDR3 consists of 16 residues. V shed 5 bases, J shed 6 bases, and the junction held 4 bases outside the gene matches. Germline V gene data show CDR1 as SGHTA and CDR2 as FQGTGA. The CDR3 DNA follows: TGTGCCAGCAGCCCAGGACTAGCGGGAGGGGCCGGGGAGCTGTTTTTT. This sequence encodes CASSPGLAGGAGELFF.

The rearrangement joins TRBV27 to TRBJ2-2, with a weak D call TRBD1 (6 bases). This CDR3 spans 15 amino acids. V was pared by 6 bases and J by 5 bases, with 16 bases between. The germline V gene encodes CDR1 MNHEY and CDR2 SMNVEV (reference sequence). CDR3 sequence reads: CASSRSGTPTGELFF. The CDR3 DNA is TGTGCCAGCAGCCGGTCCGGGACACCAACCGGGGAGCTGTTTTTT.

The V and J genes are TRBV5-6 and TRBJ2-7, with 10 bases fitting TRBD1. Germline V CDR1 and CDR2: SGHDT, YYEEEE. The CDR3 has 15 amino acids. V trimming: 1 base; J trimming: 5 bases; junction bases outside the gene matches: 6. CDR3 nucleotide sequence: TGTGCCAGCAGCTTGAGTGGGACAGGGGCGAACGAGCAGTACTTC. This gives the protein CASSLSGTGANEQYF.

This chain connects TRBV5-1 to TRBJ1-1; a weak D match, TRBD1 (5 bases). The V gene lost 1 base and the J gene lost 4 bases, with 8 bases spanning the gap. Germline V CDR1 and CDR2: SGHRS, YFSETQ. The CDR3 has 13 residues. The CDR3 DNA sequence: TGCGCCAGCAGCTTGAGACAGCTCACTGAAGCTTTCTTT. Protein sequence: CASSLRQLTEAFF.

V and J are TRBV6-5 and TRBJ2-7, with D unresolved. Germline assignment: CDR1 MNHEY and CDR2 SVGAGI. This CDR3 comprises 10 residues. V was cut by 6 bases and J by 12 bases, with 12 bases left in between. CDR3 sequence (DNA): TGTGCCAGCAGAAAGCCCGATCGGTACTTC. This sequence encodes CASRKPDRYF.

CDR3 residues: CASSLFASGRYEETQYF. CDR3 bases: TGTGCCAGCAGTTTATTCGCTAGCGGGAGGTACGAAGAGACCCAGTACTTC. The chain recombines TRBV27 with TRBJ2-5, with TRBD2 matching 11 bases. The junction had 7 bases not matched to a gene; V was cut back by 1 base and J by 3 bases. CDR1 and CDR2 from the germline V gene are MNHEY and SMNVEV (reference sequence). The length of the CDR3 is 17 residues.

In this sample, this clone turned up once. The CDR3 nucleotides read TGTGCCAGCAGTTCCAGCGGGAGTAGGAGCGACAATGAGCAGTTCTTC. Encoded protein: CASSSSGSRSDNEQFF. This sequence joins TRBV7-2 and TRBJ2-1, with TRBD2 matching over 8 bases. Germline trimming cut 6 bases from V and 5 bases from J; bases unmatched to any gene: 12. The CDR3 has 16 residues. Germline CDR1 reads SGHTA; CDR2 reads FQGNSA.